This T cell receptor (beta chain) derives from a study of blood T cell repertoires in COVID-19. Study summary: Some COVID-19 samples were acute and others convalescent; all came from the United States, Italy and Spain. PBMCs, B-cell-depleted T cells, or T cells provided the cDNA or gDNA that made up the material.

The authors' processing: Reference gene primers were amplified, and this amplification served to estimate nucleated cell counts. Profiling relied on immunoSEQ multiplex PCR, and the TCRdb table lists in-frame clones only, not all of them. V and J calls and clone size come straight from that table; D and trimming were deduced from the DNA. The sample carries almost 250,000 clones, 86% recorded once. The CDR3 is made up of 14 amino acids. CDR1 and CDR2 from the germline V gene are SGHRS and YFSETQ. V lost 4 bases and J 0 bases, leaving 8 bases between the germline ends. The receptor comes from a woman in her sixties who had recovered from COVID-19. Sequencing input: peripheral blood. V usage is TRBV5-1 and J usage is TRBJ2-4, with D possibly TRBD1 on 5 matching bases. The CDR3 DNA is TGCGCCAGCAGCCCGACAGTAGCCAAAAACATTCAGTACTTC. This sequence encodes CASSPTVAKNIQYF.